This T cell receptor (beta chain) is drawn from a study of radiotherapy plus CTLA-4 blockade in lung cancer. Study-wide points: Interferon-beta, together with early blood T cell clone dynamics, reportedly best predicted response.

Chemo-refractory metastatic non-small-cell lung cancer patients were treated with focal radiation plus CTLA-4 blockade with ipilimumab. The CDR3 has 20 residues. V gave up 0 bases and J gave up 0 bases, with 24 bases separating them. Germline V lookup: CDR1 SGDLS, CDR2 YYNGEE. Method: immunoSEQ multiplex PCR; TCRdb's copy keeps in-frame clones and lacks some. The table shows 50,000 to 75,000 clones, with 70% to 85% occurring only once. Note on this clone: No antigen is known for it.

The J gene is TRBJ1-2, the V gene TRBV9; D may be TRBD1 (6 bases). This receptor was taken from a human donor with non-small cell lung cancer who had a complete response to radiotherapy plus ipilimumab. The sequencing used peripheral blood, collected from a patient treated with radiotherapy plus ipilimumab. CDR3 amino acids: CASSVEGGGPGDQANYGYTF. The CDR3 nucleotides read TGTGCCAGCAGCGTAGAAGGAGGAGGCCCAGGGGATCAAGCTAACTATGGCTACACCTTC.